This T cell receptor beta chain was recovered during a study of identical twins. Regarding the study as a whole: These conclusions were based on statistical analysis (cross-sectional, not following the same donors).

This clonotype turned up a few times. Its antigen is still unknown. Unique molecular identifiers were present on the cDNA, and a universal primer site came from template switching. TCRdb reprocessed the 5' RACE reads via MiXCR and lists one record per CDR3 protein. This sample has 400,000 to 550,000 distinct CDR3 sequences, with approximately 22% found just once. The V and J ends lost 0 bases and 2 bases respectively, with 14 bases between them. The CDR3 has 16 amino acids. CDR1 and CDR2 from the germline V gene are SGHKS and YYEKEE (reference sequence). The same specimen was also included in a second study, on T cells expressing NK-cell markers.

The receptor comes from a woman aged 18-35 years in good health. Sequencing used CD4+ T cells sorted from blood. The chain links TRBV5-5 to TRBJ1-1; weak D call: TRBD1 (5 bases). CDR3 coding DNA: TGTGCCAGCAGCTTGGGACAGACAATCGGTAACACTGAAGCTTTCTTT. It is translated as CASSLGQTIGNTEAFF.